The next 8 T cell receptor beta chains were all read from a single sample in a study of cytomegalovirus exposure and HLA in healthy donors. PCR was performed using 60 Vbeta and 13 Jbeta primers. The assay was immunoSEQ multiplex PCR, and TCRdb's table has in-frame clones only and misses some. The table shows 150,000 to 180,000 clones, with 65% to 85% occurring only once. Sequencing was done on a sample of PBMCs. These receptors all stem from a man younger than 35 in good health and CMV-seronegative.

The J gene is TRBJ2-5, the V gene TRBV2; 10 nucleotides match TRBD1. Unmatched junction bases numbered 4, after V lost 4 bases and J lost 5 bases. Germline V gene data show CDR1 as SNHLY and CDR2 as FYNNEI. The CDR3 is 14 amino acids. The CDR3 sequence is CASSGDRGLETQYF. Here the CDR3 DNA reads TGTGCCAGCAGTGGAGACAGGGGGCTGGAGACCCAGTACTTC.

This clone was recorded once. Other DNA variants within this sample encode the same CDR3. The chain employs TRBV18 and TRBJ2-3; D remains ambiguous. The length of the CDR3 is 13 residues. Germline V gene lookup returns CDR1 KGHSH and CDR2 LQKENI. V shed 3 bases and J shed 0 bases, with 4 bases lying between them. The CDR3 loop is CASSPPSTDTQYF. DNA of the CDR3: TGTGCCAGCTCACCCCCTAGCACAGATACGCAGTATTTT.

The chain carries TRBV6-5 and TRBJ1-3, with 7 positions matching TRBD1. The CDR3 spans 14 residues. CDR1 and CDR2 from the germline V gene are MNHEY and SVGAGI. Trimming at V came to 8 bases and at J to 0 bases, leaving 4 bases not matched to a gene. The CDR3 region has the DNA TGTGCCAGCCGCAGGGACAGCTCTGGAAACACCATATATTTT. This codes for CASRRDSSGNTIYF.

This sequence joins TRBV6-1 and TRBJ2-5; TRBD1 agrees at 9 bases. Germline CDR1 and CDR2: MNHNS and SASEGT. The CDR3 has 15 residues. Trimming took 3 bases from V and 1 from J; bases not matched to a gene: 3. Here the CDR3 reads CASSETTGGQETQYF. The CDR3 nucleotides read TGTGCCAGCAGTGAGACGACAGGGGGCCAAGAGACCCAGTACTTC.

This clone appeared a few times. The V and J genes are TRBV7-9 and TRBJ1-2; D unresolved. V lost 6 bases and J 8 bases, leaving 10 bases between the germline ends. The CDR3 loop spans 11 amino acids. From germline, CDR1 is SEHNR and CDR2 FQNEAQ (reference sequence). CDR3 in amino acids: CASRREGGYTF. In DNA form, the CDR3 reads TGTGCCAGCAGGCGGGAAGGCGGCTACACCTTC.

V gene TRBV19 combines with J gene TRBJ2-3; 8 bases match TRBD2. The germline V gene encodes CDR1 LNHDA and CDR2 SQIVND (reference sequence). The CDR3 extends over 14 amino acids. V shed 3 bases and J 6 bases; nucleotides not matched to a gene: 5. The CDR3 here is CASSIRGGFDTQYF. The CDR3 coding sequence is TGTGCCAGTAGTATCCGGGGGGGATTCGATACGCAGTATTTT. Complete variable domain (other parts from reference TRBV19 and TRBJ2-3): DGGITQSPKYLFRKEGQNVTLSCEQNLNHDAMYWYRQDPGQGLRLIYYSQIVNDFQKGDIAEGYSVSREKKESFPLTVTSAQKNPTAFYLCASSIRGGFDTQYFGPGTRLTVL.

Concerning this clone: At the DNA level, this CDR3 is encoded by other sequences in the same sample as well. The V call is TRBV6-1, the J call TRBJ2-2; TRBD2 matches 9 bases. CDR1 and CDR2 from the germline V gene are MNHNS and SASEGT. V lost 7 bases and J lost 5; bases outside the gene matches: 8. This CDR3 has 15 residues. CDR3 loop: CASIQRGAGTGELFF. Here the CDR3 DNA reads TGTGCCAGCATCCAGCGGGGGGCAGGAACCGGGGAGCTGTTTTTT.

V usage is TRBV4-3 and J usage is TRBJ1-1, with 11 bases matching TRBD1. V dropped 4 bases and J dropped 7; count of bases not matched to a gene: 5. The CDR3 is 14 residues long. The germline V gene encodes CDR1 LGHNA and CDR2 YSLEER. The DNA for the CDR3 is TGCGCCAGCAGCCCCGGGACAGGGGGATATGAAGCTTTCTTT. This encodes CASSPGTGGYEAFF.